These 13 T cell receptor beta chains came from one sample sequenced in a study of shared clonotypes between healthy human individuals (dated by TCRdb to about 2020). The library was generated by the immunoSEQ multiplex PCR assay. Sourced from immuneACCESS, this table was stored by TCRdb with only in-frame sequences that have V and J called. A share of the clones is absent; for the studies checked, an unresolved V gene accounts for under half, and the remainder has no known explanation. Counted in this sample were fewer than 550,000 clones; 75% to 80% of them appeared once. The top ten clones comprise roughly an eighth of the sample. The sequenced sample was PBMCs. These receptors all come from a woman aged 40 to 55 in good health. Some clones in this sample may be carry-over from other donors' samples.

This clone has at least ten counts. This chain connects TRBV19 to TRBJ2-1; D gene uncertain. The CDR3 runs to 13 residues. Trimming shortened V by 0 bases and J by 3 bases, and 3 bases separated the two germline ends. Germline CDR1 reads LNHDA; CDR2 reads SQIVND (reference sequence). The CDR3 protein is CASSIDRYNEQFF. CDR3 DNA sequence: TGTGCCAGTAGTATAGACCGCTACAATGAGCAGTTCTTC.

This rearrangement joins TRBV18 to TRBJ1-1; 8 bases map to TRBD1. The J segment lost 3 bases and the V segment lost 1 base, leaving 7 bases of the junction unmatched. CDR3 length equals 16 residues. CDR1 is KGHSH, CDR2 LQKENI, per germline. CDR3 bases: TGTGCCAGCTCACCACTACTGGGGACAGGATACACTGAAGCTTTCTTT. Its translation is CASSPLLGTGYTEAFF. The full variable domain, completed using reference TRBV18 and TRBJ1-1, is NAGVMQNPRHLVRRRGQEARLRCSPMKGHSHVYWYRQLPEEGLKFMVYLQKENIIDESGMPKERFSAEFPKEGPSILRIQQVVRGDSAAYFCASSPLLGTGYTEAFFGQGTRLTVV.

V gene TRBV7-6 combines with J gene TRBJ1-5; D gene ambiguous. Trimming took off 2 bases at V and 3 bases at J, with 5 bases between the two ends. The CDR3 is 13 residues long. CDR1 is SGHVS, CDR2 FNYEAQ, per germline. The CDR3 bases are TGTGCCAGCAGCTTATCCGACAATCAGCCCCAGCATTTT. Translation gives CASSLSDNQPQHF. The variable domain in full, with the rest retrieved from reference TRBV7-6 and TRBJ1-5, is GAGVSQSPRYKVTKRGQDVALRCDPISGHVSLYWYRQALGQGPEFLTYFNYEAQQDKSGLPNDRFSAERPEGSISTLTIQRTEQRDSAMYRCASSLSDNQPQHFGDGTRLSIL.

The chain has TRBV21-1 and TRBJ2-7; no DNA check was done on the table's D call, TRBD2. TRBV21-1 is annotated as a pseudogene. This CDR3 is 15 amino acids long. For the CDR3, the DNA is TGTGCCAGCTGCCTGTCAGCGGCGAGCTCCTACGAGCAGTACTTC. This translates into CASCLSAASSYEQYF.

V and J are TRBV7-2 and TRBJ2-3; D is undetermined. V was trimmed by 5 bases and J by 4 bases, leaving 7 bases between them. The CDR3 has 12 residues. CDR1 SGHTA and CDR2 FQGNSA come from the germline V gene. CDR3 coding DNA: TGTGCCAGCAGCCTTAGTGCAGATACGCAGTATTTT. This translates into CASSLSADTQYF.

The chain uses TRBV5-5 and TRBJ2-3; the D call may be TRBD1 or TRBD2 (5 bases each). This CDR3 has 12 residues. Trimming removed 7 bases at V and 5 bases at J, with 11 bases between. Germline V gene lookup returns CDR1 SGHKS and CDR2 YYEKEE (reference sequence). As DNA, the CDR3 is TGTGCCAGCCGAGGGGTGGGAGATACGCAGTATTTT. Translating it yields CASRGVGDTQYF.

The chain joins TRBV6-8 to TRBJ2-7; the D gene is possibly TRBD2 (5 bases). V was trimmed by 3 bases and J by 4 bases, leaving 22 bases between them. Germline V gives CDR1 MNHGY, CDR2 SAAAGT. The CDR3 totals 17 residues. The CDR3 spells CASSYIPPRGPFYEQYF. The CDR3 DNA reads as TGTGCCAGCAGTTATATTCCCCCACGGGGTCCCTTTTACGAGCAGTACTTC.

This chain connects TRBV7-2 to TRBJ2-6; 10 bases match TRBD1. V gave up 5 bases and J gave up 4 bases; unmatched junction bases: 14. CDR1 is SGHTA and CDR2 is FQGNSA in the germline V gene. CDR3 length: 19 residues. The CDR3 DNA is TGTGCCAGCAGCCGTAGGACAGGGGGGCTAATGGTAGGGGCCAACGTCCTGACTTTC. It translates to CASSRRTGGLMVGANVLTF.

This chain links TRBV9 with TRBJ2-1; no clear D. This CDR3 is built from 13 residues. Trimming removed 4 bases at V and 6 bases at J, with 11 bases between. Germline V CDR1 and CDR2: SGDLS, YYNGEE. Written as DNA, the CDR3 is TGTGCCAGCAGCTTATCCCCCTGCAATGAGCAGTTCTTC. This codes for CASSLSPCNEQFF.

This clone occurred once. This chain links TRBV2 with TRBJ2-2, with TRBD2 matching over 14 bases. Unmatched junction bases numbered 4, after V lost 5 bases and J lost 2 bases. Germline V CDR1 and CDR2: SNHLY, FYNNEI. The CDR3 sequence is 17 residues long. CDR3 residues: CASSSGTSGGNTGELFF. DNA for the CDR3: TGTGCCAGCAGTTCCGGGACTAGCGGGGGAAACACCGGGGAGCTGTTTTTT.

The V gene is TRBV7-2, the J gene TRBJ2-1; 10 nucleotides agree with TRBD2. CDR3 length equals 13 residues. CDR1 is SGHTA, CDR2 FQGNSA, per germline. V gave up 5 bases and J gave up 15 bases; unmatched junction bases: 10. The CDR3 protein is CASSTRTSGQGFF. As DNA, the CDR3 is TGTGCCAGCAGCACCCGGACTAGCGGCCAGGGGTTCTTC.

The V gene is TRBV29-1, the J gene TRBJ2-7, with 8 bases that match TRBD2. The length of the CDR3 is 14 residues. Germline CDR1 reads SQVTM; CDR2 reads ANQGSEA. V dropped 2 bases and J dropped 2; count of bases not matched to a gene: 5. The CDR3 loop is CSVESSGRPYEQYF. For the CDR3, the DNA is TGCAGCGTTGAATCTAGCGGGCGCCCCTACGAGCAGTACTTC.

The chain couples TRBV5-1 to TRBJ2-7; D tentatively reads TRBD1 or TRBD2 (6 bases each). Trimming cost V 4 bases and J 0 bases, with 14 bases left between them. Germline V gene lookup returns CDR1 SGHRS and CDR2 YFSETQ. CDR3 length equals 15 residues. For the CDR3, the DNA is TGCGCCAGCAGCGGATGGAGGGGGAGCTCCTACGAGCAGTACTTC. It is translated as CASSGWRGSSYEQYF.